One T cell receptor beta chain is described in this entry. This clone came up a few times. Its antigen is not yet known. Per-base qualities were not stored, and no clone one base away is much larger. The CDR3 runs 13 residues from the cysteine to the phenylalanine. CDR3 DNA is the only sequence kept; it has 39 bases, read in frame from the first base. V gives up 4 bases and J gives up 8 bases, and the segment between their germline ends measures 12 bases. Via the germline V gene (reference sequence), CDR1 is GTSNPN and CDR2 SVGIG. This sample is part of a study of PD-1 blockade in classical Hodgkin lymphoma (TCRdb year 2020). Concerning the study at large: Nivolumab dosing was 3 mg/kg intravenously every 2 weeks, continuing until either disease progression or unacceptable toxicity. The study used CyTOF and TCR beta sequencing to define a peripheral blood immune signature of response to PD-1 blockade in classical Hodgkin lymphoma.

Study-wide conclusions, independent of this receptor: CD4+ but not CD8+ TCR diversity rose significantly by C4D1 (p=0.0027 vs p=0.16), most apparent in complete responders (p=0.02). Diversity was lower in patients who began nivolumab less than 1 year after ASCT, so these patients were left out of later analyses to avoid confounding by immune reconstitution. Among trial patients, those achieving complete response had baseline diversity similar to that of newly diagnosed patients, while diversity was significantly lower in partial responders and progressors. Baseline TCR diversity was reported to be lower in newly diagnosed patients than in healthy donors, and even lower in relapsed/refractory patients. The study covered only a single clinical trial cohort, and the causes of the repertoire differences, possibly disease activity or prior therapy, were still not defined.

Sample time point, as interpreted from the label and publication: cycle 2 day 1 (C2D1) of nivolumab. All trial patients had relapsed after autologous stem cell transplantation, with cohorts A, B and C differing in prior brentuximab vedotin exposure. The trial cohort comprised approximately 55 patients with relapsed/refractory classical Hodgkin lymphoma whose best overall responses were complete response, partial response or progressive disease. Single-agent nivolumab was administered to trial patients in the multi-cohort phase II CheckMate 205 trial. An independent review committee assessed best overall response using the 2007 International Working Group response criteria. PBMCs from the trial were collected at three points: immediately before nivolumab initiation (C1D1), and during therapy at cycle 2 day 1 and cycle 4 day 1. Peripheral blood was collected in 8 mL Vacutainer Cell Preparation Tubes, from which PBMCs were isolated by centrifugation and then cryopreserved.

Genomic DNA was extracted with the Qiagen DNeasy kit from unsorted PBMCs and from negatively selected CD4+ and CD8+ fractions. Using primers that anneal to V and J segments, immunoSEQ multiplex PCR amplified the TCR beta CDR3 regions. A synthetic immune receptor repertoire was used to minimize amplification bias, and any remaining bias was removed computationally after sequencing. On the study's bioinformatics: Repertoire diversity was quantified as the Shannon entropy index using custom Python scripts. Unsorted, CD4+ and CD8+ repertoires were analyzed separately, except for combined analyses in which CD4+ and CD8+ sequences were merged in silico. Clonal expansion was defined as at least a 2-fold frequency increase after treatment relative to C1D1, with a pseudocount of 0.5 for undetected baseline clones. Singleton clones were defined as clones with 0 or 1 copy at C1D1, and non-singleton clones were defined as clones with 2 or more copies. Clones expanded in unsorted samples were assigned a CD4+, CD8+ or unknown annotation through matching of protein sequences in sorted samples from the same patient. Wilcoxon tests were applied to paired samples to test diversity changes from C1D1 to C4D1. The source is immuneACCESS, and TCRdb retained only in-frame sequences with V and J called. Part of the clones is not carried over; for the studies checked, unresolved V genes explain less than half of this, and the remainder is unexplained. V, J and clone size are taken as reported in that table, and D and trimming were inferred from the DNA itself. In this sample the table shows around 45,000 clones, roughly 72% of which occur a single time. The top ten hold 2.5% to 3.5% of the sample.

The V gene is TRBV30 and the J gene is TRBJ1-6; the D gene lacks a confident call. The TCR was taken from a human donor with classical Hodgkin lymphoma. The sequenced sample was peripheral blood mononuclear cells (PBMCs), obtained before the second cycle of nivolumab. The CDR3: CAWTPGGHSPLHF. The DNA sequence follows: TGTGCCTGGACTCCGGGAGGCCATTCACCCCTCCACTTT.